This T cell receptor (beta chain) derives from a study of cytomegalovirus exposure and HLA in healthy donors. Study observations and caveats: TCR beta chains associated with HLA were, in a later analysis, more clonally expanded than equally common others. Whilst most TCR sequences proved rare, a subset of public TCRs occurred across many donors. Both high specificity and high sensitivity reportedly marked the classifier's diagnosis of cytomegalovirus status.

Donors counted as nominally healthy when sampled, yet unrecorded immune exposures were likely. On this clone itself: Its specificity is unknown.

Trimming cost V 7 bases and J 2 bases; bases outside gene matches: 6. The CDR3 runs to 14 residues. The germline CDR1 and CDR2 sequences are LNHDA and SQIVND (reference sequence). PCR involved 60 Vbeta and 13 Jbeta primers. Using immunoSEQ multiplex PCR, the repertoire was profiled, and TCRdb retains in-frame clones only, with some absent. In all, the sample yields under 75,000 clones. The clonotype comes from a female donor in good health and CMV-seropositive. Sequenced: PBMCs. The chain is built from TRBV19 and TRBJ2-7, with 9 bases aligning to TRBD1. CDR3 in amino acids: CASTSGQGPYEQYF. The CDR3 nucleotides are TGTGCCAGTACAAGTGGACAGGGGCCCTACGAGCAGTACTTC.